One and the same sample provided the 5 T cell receptor beta chains below, sequenced in a study of blood T cell repertoires in COVID-19 (dated by TCRdb to about 2020). The library was generated by the immunoSEQ multiplex PCR assay. Drawn from immuneACCESS, this table holds only the in-frame rearrangements with V and J called that TCRdb kept. Clones are partly lost; checked studies trace under half to an unresolved V gene and leave the rest unexplained. A total of hundreds of thousands of clones appear in this sample, roughly 88% of them only once. Around 12% of the sample comes from the top ten. Source material: peripheral blood. Receptors were obtained from a woman between 50 and 59 years old with COVID-19, enrolled during active disease.

A single count supports this clone. The chain joins TRBV3-1 (or the pseudogene TRBV3-2) to TRBJ1-5, with D tentatively TRBD1 (5 bases). The germline V and J ends were trimmed by 4 bases and 4 bases, with 11 bases remaining between them. This CDR3 has 14 amino acids. Germline lookup yields CDR1 LGHDT and CDR2 YNNKEL (reference sequence). CDR3 protein: CASSPARDNQPQHF. CDR3 in DNA: TGTGCCAGCAGCCCAGCCAGGGATAATCAGCCCCAGCATTTT.

This clone was detected only once. The gene calls are TRBV9 and TRBJ1-2, with 7 positions matching TRBD1. This CDR3 region has 13 residues. Germline values: CDR1 SGDLS, CDR2 YYNGEE. V shed 2 bases, J shed 2 bases, and the junction held 0 bases outside the gene matches. The CDR3: CASSVGQNYGYTF. Here the CDR3 DNA reads TGTGCCAGCAGCGTGGGACAGAACTATGGCTACACCTTC.

Notes on this clone: This specimen includes other DNA sequences encoding the same CDR3. The chain has TRBV5-1 and TRBJ1-5, with D hard to call. Trimming took 2 bases from V and 1 from J, leaving 7 bases between them. CDR1 and CDR2 (germline): SGHRS, YFSETQ. The CDR3 is 14 residues long. DNA of the CDR3: TGCGCCAGCAGCTTCGGGGAAAGCAATCAGCCCCAGCATTTT. It is translated as CASSFGESNQPQHF.

This sequence joins TRBV18 and TRBJ2-3; weak D call: TRBD2 (5 bases). The CDR3 runs 16 residues. V was pared by 2 bases and J by 8 bases, with 20 bases between. The germline V gene encodes CDR1 KGHSH and CDR2 LQKENI. The CDR3 here is CASSPNFIPGSPTQYF. In DNA form, the CDR3 reads TGTGCCAGCTCACCAAACTTCATCCCGGGGTCCCCTACGCAGTATTTT.

The chain links TRBV5-1 to TRBJ1-1; the D is unclear. This CDR3 contains 16 residues. CDR1 and CDR2 from the germline V gene are SGHRS and YFSETQ. Trimming shortened V by 3 bases and J by 1 base, and 16 bases separated the two germline ends. CDR3 sequence: CASSSSAQAANTEAFF. The CDR3 DNA reads as TGCGCCAGCAGCTCCTCTGCTCAGGCTGCGAACACTGAAGCTTTCTTT.